This T cell receptor (beta chain) was obtained from a study of chemoradiotherapy in HPV16-positive cancers (dated by TCRdb to between 2021 and 2024). For context, the study as a whole: Functional T-cell assays on cells from two HPV16-positive patients defined candidate HPV-specific T-cell clones and common TCR motifs. The candidate HPV-specific TCRs and motifs were subsequently tracked in TCR repertoires obtained from 70 to 95 patients with HPV-related cancers. Whether T-cell immunity against the HPV oncoproteins E6 and E7 changes during chemoradiotherapy and whether survival is affected by this immunity were examined in the study. Summary of the overall study and its limitations: In HPV16-positive patients, expansion of HPV-responsive T cells during chemoradiotherapy was found to be associated with improved recurrence-free survival. Only a couple of HPV16-positive patients were used to derive the functional definition of HPV-specific T cells, and the survival association was reported for HPV16-positive patients. Expansion of candidate HPV-specific clones and E7-related TCR motifs was observed in the tumor microenvironment during treatment, whereas no such expansion was observed for non-HPV-specific T cells.

V gives up 1 base and J gives up 0 bases, and the segment between their germline ends measures 9 bases. The CDR3 covers 15 residues, taking in both the cysteine and the phenylalanine. Only the CDR3 portion is preserved as DNA: 45 bases, with reading frame beginning at the first base. CDR1 and CDR2, looked up from the germline V gene, are SGHVS and FNYEAQ. Library preparation was by the immunoSEQ multiplex PCR assay. Entries here come from immuneACCESS through TCRdb and include only in-frame sequences with V and J called. Some clones fail to appear in such tables; in the studies checked, an unresolved V gene covers under half of the shortfall, and the cause of the remainder is unknown. This sample holds just under 40,000 clones; around three quarters were observed only once. Around 5.2% of the sample rests with the top ten. Repertoires were sampled repeatedly over the course of chemoradiotherapy so that clonal expansion in the tumor microenvironment could be followed.

Of note for this clone: Its antigen remains unidentified. Base qualities are not provided; no much larger clone lies one nucleotide away.

This clonotype was obtained from a human donor with HPV-associated anogenital cancer. The rearranged segments are TRBV7-6 and TRBJ1-1, with no D gene named confidently. Here the sequenced sample was blood, taken from a patient who underwent chemoradiotherapy. The DNA sequence is given as TGTGCCAGCAGCTTAGTAGGCGGGGTGAACACTGAAGCTTTCTTT. Its translation is CASSLVGGVNTEAFF.